This TCR beta chain was sequenced for a study of blood T cell dynamics during melanoma immunotherapy. Whole-study results and caveats: At W3, later disease-control patients showed bifurcated PBMC repertoire changes, unlike progressors.

The CDR3 runs to 16 residues. Germline assignment: CDR1 SEHNR and CDR2 FQNEAQ (reference sequence). The J segment lost 8 bases and the V segment lost 5 bases, leaving 17 bases of the junction unmatched. As to this clone: The antigen is undetermined.

Some clones are missing from TCRdb's copy, which holds only in-frame ones; the method was immunoSEQ multiplex PCR. In the table there are tens of thousands of clones, approximately 89% of which are singletons. Documented time point: pre-treatment baseline. The sequence was obtained from a human donor with melanoma. The chain combines TRBV7-9 with TRBJ1-2; 7 positions match TRBD1. The sample here was blood, taken from a patient treated with checkpoint blockade. For the CDR3, the DNA is TGTGCCAGCAGCGTACACAGGGGTCCCCCGCTAAAAGGCTACACCTTC. As protein: CASSVHRGPPLKGYTF.